This TCR beta chain was captured in a study of blood T cell repertoires in COVID-19. Original handling: By means of reference gene primer amplification, nucleated cell counts were estimated. Sequenced by immunoSEQ multiplex PCR; TCRdb stores in-frame clones only, minus some. The V and J calls and clone size are taken from that table; D and trimming were inferred from the DNA. The sample lists tens of thousands of clones, about 76% seen once, with 20% in the top ten. This CDR3 is built from 16 residues. Germline V lookup: CDR1 SGHRS, CDR2 YFSETQ. V dropped 4 bases and J dropped 9 bases, with 23 bases sitting between them.

Sequencing was carried out using peripheral blood. The sequence was collected from an elderly woman with active or convalescent COVID-19. This chain joins TRBV5-1 and TRBJ2-1; possibly TRBD2 for D (6 bases). CDR3 nucleotide sequence: TGCGCCAGCAGCCTGGACGTTTTGGGAGGTCAGGGTGAGCAGTTCTTC. This encodes CASSLDVLGGQGEQFF.